There are many counts of the clone carrying this T cell receptor (beta chain). RNA transcripts yielded amplified TCR beta CDR3 regions. Primed by the HTBI set, a first-round RT-PCR was run on the TCR CDR3. In TCRdb, the multiplex PCR reads were re-called with MiXCR into one record per CDR3 protein. The table has nearly 750,000 distinct CDR3 sequences, about 35% seen once. Trimming left V 0 bases short and J 4 bases short, with 1 base between. This CDR3 is built from 13 residues. This specimen belongs to a study of T cells in Graves' hyperthyroidism and ophthalmopathy. The study enrolled patients aged 18 to 65 with newly diagnosed hyperthyroidism of under 2 months' duration.

This sequence originates from a woman in her thirties or forties with Graves' hyperthyroidism. This chain links TRBV12-3 or TRBV12-4 with TRBJ2-6; no reliable D call. Specimen: blood. The chain's CDR3 is CASSLAGANVLTF. For the CDR3, the DNA is TGTGCCAGCAGTTTAGCCGGGGCCAACGTCCTGACTTTC.